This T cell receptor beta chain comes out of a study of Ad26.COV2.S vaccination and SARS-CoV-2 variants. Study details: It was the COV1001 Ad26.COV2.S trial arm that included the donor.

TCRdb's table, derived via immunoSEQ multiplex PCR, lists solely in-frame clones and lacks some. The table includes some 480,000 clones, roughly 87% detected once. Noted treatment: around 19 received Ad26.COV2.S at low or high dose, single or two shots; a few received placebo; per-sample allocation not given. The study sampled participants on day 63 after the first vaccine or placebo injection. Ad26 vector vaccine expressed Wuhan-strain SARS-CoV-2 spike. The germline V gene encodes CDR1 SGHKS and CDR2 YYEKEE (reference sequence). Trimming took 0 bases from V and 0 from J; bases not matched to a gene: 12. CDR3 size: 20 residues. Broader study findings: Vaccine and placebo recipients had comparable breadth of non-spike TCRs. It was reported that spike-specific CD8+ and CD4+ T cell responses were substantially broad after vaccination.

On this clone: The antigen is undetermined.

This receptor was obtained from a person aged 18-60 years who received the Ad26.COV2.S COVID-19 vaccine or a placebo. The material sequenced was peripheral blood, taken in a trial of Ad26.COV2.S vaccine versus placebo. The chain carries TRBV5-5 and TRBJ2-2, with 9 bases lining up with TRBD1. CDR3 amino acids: CASSLVTGGAHLSNTGELFF. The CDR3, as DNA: TGTGCCAGCAGCTTGGTTACAGGGGGCGCTCACCTGTCGAACACCGGGGAGCTGTTTTTT.